Below are 17 T cell receptor beta chains sequenced from a single sample in a study of tumor-infiltrating lymphocytes in primary liver carcinoma. TCR beta cDNA came from about 470 ng total RNA, primed with a constant-region primer. TCR beta libraries came from three nested multiplex PCR rounds using slightly modified ARM-PCR. A C-beta reverse primer was combined with TRBV1-TRBV30 forward primers in the first two PCR rounds, and each round had approximately 9 cycles. One entry per CDR3 protein, called by TCRdb with MiXCR from the multiplex PCR reads. The table lists approximately 310,000 distinct CDR3 sequences, roughly 60% of them singletons. Germline DNA was also extracted, and blood RNA derived from unsorted whole blood. Input material: peripheral blood. The receptors were sampled from a man aged 35 to 55 with primary liver carcinoma and hepatitis B virus infection.

With respect to this clonotype: This may arise from a read error, as a much more abundant clone is one base away. The chain joins TRBV12-3 or TRBV12-4 to TRBJ2-5; 7 nucleotides match TRBD2. The CDR3 spans 15 residues. The junction had 7 bases not matched to a gene; V was cut back by 1 base and J by 5 bases. CDR3 sequence: CASSLVLAEGETQYF. The DNA for the CDR3 is TGTGCCAGCAGTTTAGTGCTAGCGGAGGGGGAGACCCAGTACTTC.

On this clonotype: A read error may account for a junction end that differs from germline. The chain couples TRBV11-1 to TRBJ2-1, with 9 nucleotides matching TRBD1. Per the germline V gene, CDR1 is SGHAT and CDR2 is FQDESV (reference sequence). The CDR3 consists of 15 residues. The CDR3 loop is CVSRPRPGTGNEQFF. The CDR3 coding sequence is TGTGTCAGCAGGCCCCGTCCCGGGACAGGGAATGAGCAGTTCTTC.

This clonotype appeared many times. The rearrangement joins TRBV29-1 to TRBJ2-3; TRBD1 aligns across 9 bases. The CDR3 extends over 14 amino acids. Germline assignment: CDR1 SQVTM and CDR2 ANQGSEA. J gave up 1 base and V 2 bases, and 1 base lay outside the gene matches. This chain's CDR3 is CSVERTGGTDTQYF. CDR3 sequence (DNA): TGCAGCGTTGAAAGGACAGGGGGCACAGATACGCAGTATTTT.

Comment on this clonotype: A much larger clone sits a single nucleotide away, making a read error possible. The rearrangement uses TRBV12-5 and TRBJ1-1; TRBD1 matches at 8 bases. Per the germline V gene, CDR1 is LGHNT and CDR2 is FRNRAP. V lost 6 bases and J lost 3; bases outside the gene matches: 3. The CDR3 runs to 13 residues. In DNA form, the CDR3 reads TGTGCTAGTGGACAACAGGGGGACACTGAAGCTTTCTTT. This gives the protein CASGQQGDTEAFF.

This clonotype was counted at least ten times. The chain joins TRBV29-1 to TRBJ2-5, with D possibly being TRBD2 (5 bases). The CDR3 covers 11 residues. V lost 4 bases to trimming and J lost 4 bases, with 7 bases between them. Germline CDR1 reads SQVTM; CDR2 reads ANQGSEA. CDR3 DNA sequence: TGCAGCGTTGTCGGACTAGAGACCCAGTACTTC. Amino acids: CSVVGLETQYF.

About this clonotype: A much larger clone is a single base away; this may be a read error. This chain connects TRBV29-1 to TRBJ2-1, with D possibly being TRBD1 or TRBD2 (5 bases each). CDR3 size: 14 residues. CDR1 is SQVTM, CDR2 ANQGSEA, per germline. CDR3 in amino acids: CNVVRDLAYNEQFF. As DNA, the CDR3 is TGCAACGTTGTAAGGGACCTGGCCTACAATGAGCAGTTCTTC.

The V call is TRBV5-1, the J call TRBJ1-1, with D possibly TRBD1 on 5 matching bases. Trimming stripped 0 bases from V and 1 base from J, with 7 bases between. Germline V gene lookup returns CDR1 SGHRS and CDR2 YFSETQ. This CDR3 comprises 14 residues. The CDR3, as DNA: TGCGCCAGCAGCTTGGACAGGTGGAACACTGAAGCTTTCTTT. Translation gives CASSLDRWNTEAFF.

The chain carries TRBV28 and TRBJ2-6, with 12 bases fitting TRBD1. The V segment lost 3 bases and the J segment 3 bases; nucleotides outside the gene matches: 9. The CDR3 totals 19 residues. Germline assignment: CDR1 MDHEN and CDR2 SYDVKM. This CDR3 is CASSFPAGTGGSGANVLTF. CDR3 nucleotides: TGTGCCAGCAGTTTCCCAGCCGGGACAGGGGGCAGTGGGGCCAACGTCCTGACTTTC. Filled out from reference TRBV28 and TRBJ2-6, the complete variable domain reads DVKVTQSSRYLVKRTGEKVFLECVQDMDHENMFWYRQDPGLGLRLIYFSYDVKMKEKGDIPEGYSVSREKKERFSLILESASTNQTSMYLCASSFPAGTGGSGANVLTFGAGSRLTVL.

On this clonotype itself: A read error may produce the germline difference seen at one junction end. The chain has TRBV30 and TRBJ2-1; maybe TRBD1 (5 bases). Germline CDR1 is GTSNPN and CDR2 is SVGIG (reference sequence). The CDR3 consists of 14 residues. This chain's CDR3 is CAWTPRVAGNEQSF. CDR3 in DNA: TGTGCCTGGACCCCGCGAGTGGCAGGGAATGAGCAGTCCTTC.

Concerning this clonotype: A much larger clone differs from this one at a single base, so this may be a read error. The genes are TRBV6-6 and TRBJ1-1, with D hard to call. This CDR3 has 13 residues. Germline loops: CDR1 MNHNY, CDR2 SVGAGI (reference sequence). Here the CDR3 reads CASCYSEDTEAFF. CDR3 DNA sequence: TGTGCCAGCTGTTACTCCGAGGACACTGAAGCTTTCTTT.

Points on this clonotype: An end of the junction differs from the germline gene, which may be a read error. This chain joins TRBV6-2 or TRBV6-3 and TRBJ2-6; TRBD1 is a possible D gene (5 bases). In germline, CDR1 is MNHEY, CDR2 SVGEGT. The CDR3 has 16 residues. The CDR3: CASKGRFPSGPNVLTF. The DNA for the CDR3 is TGTGCCAGCAAGGGCAGGTTTCCTTCAGGGCCCAACGTCCTGACATTC.

The V call is TRBV19, the J call TRBJ1-2; 7 bases align to TRBD1. Trimming took 10 bases from V and 6 from J; bases not matched to a gene: 8. The length of the CDR3 is 12 residues. Germline lookup yields CDR1 LNHDA and CDR2 SQIVND (reference sequence). CDR3 residues: CATVDRDHGYTF. CDR3 coding DNA: TGTGCCACCGTCGACAGGGACCATGGCTACACCTTC.

Details on this clonotype: Sequence at one end of the junction differs from germline and may be a read error. This chain connects TRBV6-2 or TRBV6-3 to TRBJ2-7, with D perhaps TRBD1 (5 bases). CDR1 is MNHEY and CDR2 is SVGEGT in the germline V gene. The CDR3 has 16 amino acids. This CDR3 is CASSGLLRQWANEQYF. The CDR3 nucleotides are TGTGCCAGCAGTGGCCTACTCCGACAGTGGGCGAACGAGCAATACTTC.

This chain links TRBV6-5 with TRBJ2-3, with 7 bases aligning to TRBD2. From germline, CDR1 is MNHEY and CDR2 SVGAGI. CDR3 size: 13 residues. The ends lost 6 bases at V and 5 bases at J; junction bases unmatched: 5. CDR3 sequence: CASSLAGEDTQYF. In nucleotides, the CDR3 is TGTGCCAGCAGCCTGGCGGGAGAAGATACGCAGTATTTT.

In regard to this clonotype: This CDR3 is missing its conserved last phenylalanine or tryptophan, likely due to a read error. The chain joins TRBV6-5 to TRBJ2-1; TRBD2 aligns across 7 bases. CDR3 size: 15 residues. Germline V CDR1 and CDR2: MNHEY, SVGAGI. CDR3 loop: CASSPPAGYGNEQFL. DNA of the CDR3: TGTGCTAGCTCTCCTCCAGCGGGATATGGTAATGAGCAGTTCCTC.

Concerning this clonotype: This may arise from a read error, as a much more abundant clone is one base away. The chain carries TRBV6-6 and TRBJ2-7; D possibly matches TRBD1 or TRBD2 (6 bases each). The V gene's germline CDR1 is MNHNY and CDR2 SVGAGI (reference sequence). This CDR3 comprises 16 residues. Trimming removed 0 bases at V and 4 bases at J, with 16 bases between. CDR3 protein: CASSYSSTSRGYEQYF. The CDR3 coding sequence is TGTGCCAGCAGTTACTCGAGTACTAGCAGGGGTTACGAGCAGTACTTC.

As for this clonotype: A much larger clone differs from this one at a single base, so this may be a read error. The CDR3 spells CASSPIGTRENEQYF. The CDR3 region has the DNA TGTGCCAGCAGTCCGATAGGAACGAGAGAAAACGAGCAGTACTTC. This chain connects TRBV6-2 or TRBV6-3 to TRBJ2-7; D gene unclear. In germline, CDR1 is MNHEY, CDR2 SVGEGT. The V and J ends lost 5 bases and 5 bases respectively, with 19 bases between them. The CDR3 contains 15 residues.